This passage covers 22 T cell receptor beta chains from one sample sequenced in a study of cytomegalovirus exposure and HLA in healthy donors. This PCR relied on a set of 60 Vbeta primers and 13 Jbeta primers. The repertoire was sequenced with immunoSEQ multiplex PCR; TCRdb's copy has only in-frame clones and lacks some. The sample has about 150,000 clones, around 83% seen once. The sequencing input was PBMCs. Receptor source: a woman younger than 35 in good health and CMV-seronegative.

This chain joins TRBV19 and TRBJ1-5, with 8 bases identical to TRBD1. The CDR3 is made up of 16 amino acids. V trimming: 9 bases; J trimming: 3 bases; junction bases outside the gene matches: 13. Germline V lookup: CDR1 LNHDA, CDR2 SQIVND (reference sequence). This CDR3 reads CASKTAGGGINQPQHF. The CDR3 DNA is TGTGCCAGCAAGACCGCAGGGGGCGGTATCAATCAGCCCCAGCATTTT.

V gene TRBV4-3 combines with J gene TRBJ1-2, with TRBD1 matching 8 bases. The CDR3 length is 15 residues. Trimming removed 3 bases from V and 4 bases from J; junction bases left unmatched: 7. CDR1 is LGHNA and CDR2 is YSLEER in the germline V gene. The CDR3 here is CASSQIGQGTYGYTF. The CDR3 DNA sequence: TGCGCCAGCAGCCAGATAGGACAGGGCACCTATGGCTACACCTTC.

This sequence joins TRBV13 and TRBJ2-1; the match to TRBD2 covers 9 bases. Trimming took 1 base from V and 7 from J; bases not matched to a gene: 11. From germline, CDR1 is PRHDT and CDR2 FYEKMQ (reference sequence). The CDR3 runs 17 residues. As DNA, the CDR3 is TGTGCCAGCAGCTTAGCCGAATGGCGGGAGGGGGTGAATGAGCAGTTCTTC. Residues: CASSLAEWREGVNEQFF. Full variable domain (outside the CDR3, taken from reference TRBV13 and TRBJ2-1): AAGVIQSPRHLIKEKRETATLKCYPIPRHDTVYWYQQGPGQDPQFLISFYEKMQSDKGSIPDRFSAQQFSDYHSELNMSSLELGDSALYFCASSLAEWREGVNEQFFGPGTRLTVL.

This chain joins TRBV7-2 and TRBJ1-5; D not certain. With 1 base removed from V and 7 bases from J, the gap between germline ends came to 8 bases. Germline loops: CDR1 SGHTA, CDR2 FQGNSA. The CDR3 is 13 residues long. For the CDR3, the DNA is TGTGCCAGCAGCTTAGAAACAAGACAGCCCCAGCATTTT. Its translation is CASSLETRQPQHF.

This sequence joins TRBV28 and TRBJ2-3; 10 bases align to TRBD2. Germline trimming cut 2 bases from V and 7 bases from J; bases unmatched to any gene: 6. The CDR3 covers 15 residues. CDR1 is MDHEN, CDR2 SYDVKM, per germline. The CDR3 region is CASSLRLAGFYTQYF. The CDR3 DNA follows: TGTGCCAGCAGTTTAAGACTAGCGGGCTTCTATACGCAGTATTTT.

The rearrangement uses TRBV19 and TRBJ2-2, with D maybe TRBD1 (5 bases). The CDR3 runs 15 residues. The germline V gene encodes CDR1 LNHDA and CDR2 SQIVND (reference sequence). Trimming took off 7 bases at V and 4 bases at J, with 16 bases between the two ends. The chain's CDR3 is CASTKDTRITGELFF. For the CDR3, the DNA is TGTGCCAGTACCAAGGACACGCGTATCACCGGGGAGCTGTTTTTT.

V gene TRBV30 combines with J gene TRBJ2-1; perhaps TRBD2 as D (6 bases). V lost 3 bases to trimming and J lost 4 bases, with 13 bases between them. Germline CDR1 reads GTSNPN; CDR2 reads SVGIG (reference sequence). The CDR3 loop spans 14 amino acids. In nucleotides, the CDR3 is TGTGCCTGGAGCTACGGGAGTGGATACAATGAGCAGTTCTTC. Translated, it gives CAWSYGSGYNEQFF.

This clone showed up just a few times. The V call is TRBV4-3, the J call TRBJ2-1; TRBD2 agrees at 13 bases. Trimming took 3 bases from V and 7 from J; bases not matched to a gene: 9. CDR3 size: 17 residues. Germline V gene data show CDR1 as LGHNA and CDR2 as YSLEER. As DNA, the CDR3 is TGCGCCAGCAGCCATTCCCGACTAGCGGGGGGCCCGAATGAGCAGTTCTTC. Translation: CASSHSRLAGGPNEQFF.

This clone has just one count. The chain recombines TRBV5-8 with TRBJ2-3; 8 positions agree with TRBD2. The germline V gene encodes CDR1 SGHTS and CDR2 YDEGEE. The junction had 7 bases not matched to a gene; V was cut back by 0 bases and J by 1 base. The CDR3 totals 17 residues. The CDR3 sequence is CASSLAATSGGTDTQYF. The CDR3 DNA reads as TGTGCCAGCAGCTTGGCCGCAACTAGCGGTGGCACAGATACGCAGTATTTT.

This chain connects TRBV4-3 to TRBJ2-2; 8 positions match TRBD1. From germline, CDR1 is LGHNA and CDR2 YSLEER. The ends lost 1 base at V and 5 bases at J; junction bases unmatched: 3. The CDR3 runs 15 residues. The CDR3 nucleotides read TGCGCCAGCAGCCAAGGCAGGGGGCGGACCGGGGAGCTGTTTTTT. Its protein product is CASSQGRGRTGELFF.

The J gene is TRBJ2-1, the V gene TRBV18; 8 nucleotides match TRBD1. Unmatched junction bases numbered 4, after V lost 6 bases and J lost 6 bases. There are 13 residues in the CDR3. The V gene's germline CDR1 is KGHSH and CDR2 LQKENI. CDR3 DNA sequence: TGTGCCAGCTCGTTGGGACAGGCCAATGAGCAGTTCTTC. It translates to CASSLGQANEQFF.

This rearrangement joins TRBV25-1 to TRBJ2-7; 9 bases fit TRBD1. The CDR3 has 15 residues. The V segment lost 1 base and the J segment 5 bases; nucleotides outside the gene matches: 6. In germline, CDR1 is MGHDK, CDR2 SYGVNS. DNA of the CDR3: TGTGCCAGCAGTGAATCTAGGACAGGGGACAACGAGCAGTACTTC. This gives the protein CASSESRTGDNEQYF.

The sample holds one count of this clone. The V and J genes are TRBV2 and TRBJ2-1, with 10 bases that match TRBD2. The CDR3 spans 13 residues. Germline values: CDR1 SNHLY, CDR2 FYNNEI. Trimming at V came to 4 bases and at J to 7 bases, leaving 1 base not matched to a gene. In DNA, the CDR3 is TGTGCCAGCAGTGGACTAGCGGGTAATGAGCAGTTCTTC. This sequence encodes CASSGLAGNEQFF. The full variable domain, rest sourced from reference TRBV2 and TRBJ2-1, is EPEVTQTPSHQVTQMGQEVILRCVPISNHLYFYWYRQILGQKVEFLVSFYNNEISEKSEIFDDQFSVERPDGSNFTLKIRSTKLEDSAMYFCASSGLAGNEQFFGPGTRLTVL.

This chain uses TRBV4-3 with TRBJ2-3, with 8 bases aligning to TRBD1. V lost 1 base to trimming and J lost 2 bases; unmatched junction nucleotides: 11. The CDR3 is made up of 18 amino acids. Germline values: CDR1 LGHNA, CDR2 YSLEER. DNA of the CDR3: TGCGCCAGCAGCCAAGTGGGGGTCAGGGGGCGAGACACAGATACGCAGTATTTT. This translates into CASSQVGVRGRDTDTQYF.

This chain connects TRBV28 to TRBJ1-4; TRBD1 matches at 8 bases. The germline V gene encodes CDR1 MDHEN and CDR2 SYDVKM. Trimming at V came to 5 bases and at J to 8 bases, leaving 10 bases not matched to a gene. The CDR3 extends over 15 amino acids. CDR3 region: CASSPHGQGREKLFF. The DNA for the CDR3 is TGTGCCAGCAGTCCCCACGGACAGGGTAGGGAAAAACTGTTTTTT. The full variable domain, in which reference TRBV28 and TRBJ1-4 provide the parts outside the CDR3, is DVKVTQSSRYLVKRTGEKVFLECVQDMDHENMFWYRQDPGLGLRLIYFSYDVKMKEKGDIPEGYSVSREKKERFSLILESASTNQTSMYLCASSPHGQGREKLFFGSGTQLSVL.

The V gene is TRBV9, the J gene TRBJ2-7; 10 bases fit TRBD2. CDR3 size: 15 residues. The V segment lost 4 bases and the J segment 3 bases; nucleotides outside the gene matches: 7. Germline V lookup: CDR1 SGDLS, CDR2 YYNGEE. The CDR3 DNA sequence: TGTGCCAGCAGCTCATCAGCGGGGGGGTTCTACGAGCAGTACTTC. As protein: CASSSSAGGFYEQYF.

The gene calls are TRBV4-2 and TRBJ2-3, with TRBD2 matching over 10 bases. V dropped 3 bases and J dropped 3; count of bases not matched to a gene: 6. The CDR3 totals 16 residues. CDR1 is LGHNA and CDR2 is YNFKEQ in the germline V gene. The chain's CDR3 is CASSHGGLAKTDTQYF. In nucleotides, the CDR3 is TGTGCCAGCAGCCACGGGGGACTAGCGAAAACAGATACGCAGTATTTT.

As DNA, the CDR3 is TGTGCCAGCAGTGTTTGGGCCTTAGTGATGTCTGGAAACACCATATATTTT. Translated: CASSVWALVMSGNTIYF. This chain uses TRBV2 with TRBJ1-3; D is unclear. The germline gives CDR1 SNHLY, CDR2 FYNNEI. Trimming took 4 bases from V and 1 from J, leaving 17 bases between them. The CDR3 loop spans 17 amino acids.

The chain couples TRBV7-6 to TRBJ2-7; 12 bases align to TRBD2. CDR3 length: 22 residues. The germline V gene encodes CDR1 SGHVS and CDR2 FNYEAQ. Unmatched junction bases numbered 28, after V lost 4 bases and J lost 6 bases. The CDR3 nucleotides read TGTGCCAGCAGCTCACTCGCGGGAATTCGGACTAGCGGGACCTTGCGATTACCCGAGCAGTACTTC. Translation: CASSSLAGIRTSGTLRLPEQYF.

V usage is TRBV6-1 and J usage is TRBJ1-5, with TRBD1 identical over 7 bases. Germline assignment: CDR1 MNHNS and CDR2 SASEGT. The CDR3 sequence is 15 residues long. J was trimmed by 5 bases and V by 4 bases; bases with no gene match: 8. The CDR3 reads CASSGAWTGYQPQHF. CDR3 DNA sequence: TGTGCCAGCAGTGGCGCCTGGACAGGTTATCAGCCCCAGCATTTT.

The gene calls are TRBV28 and TRBJ2-3; tentative D call: TRBD1 (7 bases). Germline V gene sequence: CDR1 MDHEN, CDR2 SYDVKM. This CDR3 contains 15 residues. V was shortened by 3 bases and J by 5 bases, with 15 bases between the two germline ends. DNA of the CDR3: TGTGCCAGCAGTTTGGAGGGGGCCCTACGAGATACGCAGTATTTT. It is translated as CASSLEGALRDTQYF.

The CDR3 DNA is TGTGCAAGTCGCTTGAAGCCCCGGACACCTATGAGCACAGATACGCAGTATTTT. Translation: CASRLKPRTPMSTDTQYF. This chain connects TRBV12-2 to TRBJ2-3; the table gives TRBD1 as D, unverified against the DNA. TRBV12-2 is listed as a pseudogene. CDR3 length equals 18 residues.